The TCR beta chain described here comes from a study of sequential checkpoint blockade in melanoma (dated by TCRdb to about 2019). Some background on the complete study: In a 1:1 randomization, patients received either first-line nivolumab then ipilimumab (arm A) or ipilimumab then nivolumab (arm B). Maintenance nivolumab came after both trial sequences. DNA from about a hundred pretreatment melanoma tumor samples was subjected to TCRbeta immunosequencing. Approximately 23 patients had matched tumor biopsies taken before treatment and at week 13, after single-agent nivolumab (arm A) or ipilimumab (arm B). The same lesion was the source of roughly four fifths of the matched pre- and post-treatment tumor biopsy pairs. The paper as a whole reports these results and caveats: Achieving clinical benefit was about 30 times more likely for patients whose tumor T-cell fraction and clonality increased by week 13. Small sample sizes and reduced statistical power limited the analyses of tumor T-cell fraction within each arm. PD-L1 staining and CD8+ T-cell counts correlated with tumor T-cell fraction and clonality, whereas mutational load did not. In the nivolumab-first arm (arm A), pretreatment tumor TIL clonality was associated with response (P = .04). The response-prediction model combining TCR metrics and mutation burden needs validation in larger, independent patient cohorts.

Details on this clone: Its antigen is currently not known. One base away there is no much larger clone; base qualities are not given.

This specimen's treatment or condition label, interpreted: randomized to nivolumab then ipilimumab (arm A) or the reverse (arm B). No trial patient had received prior DNA-damaging chemotherapy. CheckMate 064, a randomized, open-label phase II trial of sequential checkpoint blockade, was the source of the samples, all of which came from patients with melanoma. Genomic DNA from formalin-fixed paraffin-embedded (FFPE) tissue samples served as the input for tumor TCR sequencing. TCRbeta CDR3 regions were immunosequenced from genomic DNA with the immunoSEQ Assay. Genomic DNA was amplified by bias-controlled multiplex PCR before high-throughput sequencing. As for the original processing: To quantify the absolute abundance of each unique TCRbeta CDR3 region, the sequences were collapsed and filtered. Clonality, defined as 1 minus Pielou's evenness, was calculated using productive rearrangements only. Tumor T-cell fraction was calculated by normalizing TCRbeta template counts to the amount of usable DNA, which was estimated from several housekeeping genes. Clones with significantly greater frequencies in on-treatment versus baseline samples were identified using a previously published method. Here the immuneACCESS table is served through TCRdb, limited to in-frame sequences with V and J called. Missing clones are a known gap in these copies; in checked studies unresolved V genes cover under half, and the rest lacks a known reason. D and trimming come from the DNA, and the V and J calls and clone size come from that table. This sample lists about 37,000 clones; under 35% were detected once. Clones ranked in the top ten supply approximately 1.5% of the sample.

Sequenced material: tumor tissue (inferred from file names), taken from a patient given nivolumab and ipilimumab in sequence. The receptor's source is a human donor with melanoma.

The CDR3 has the sequence CASSVGIAPSTDTQYF. The bases are TGTGCCAGCAGCGTAGGGATAGCACCGAGCACAGATACGCAGTATTTT. The rearranged chain carries TRBV9 and TRBJ2-3; the D gene assignment is ambiguous. According to the germline V gene, CDR1 reads SGDLS and CDR2 reads YYNGEE. Trimming costs V 0 bases and J 0 bases, and their ends lie 11 bases apart. The CDR3 starts with the cysteine, ends with the phenylalanine, and has 16 residues. The DNA shown is the 48-base CDR3, in frame from base 1.